A single sample gave rise to the 17 T cell receptor beta chains below, sequenced in a study of CD8+ T cells in alopecia areata. CD4+ cells of five or six patients were subjected to sorting into CD25+CD127- cells. Following extraction, RNA underwent reverse transcription to cDNA, which served as the sequencing template. TCRdb's table, derived via immunoSEQ multiplex PCR, lists solely in-frame clones and lacks some. The table records about 37,000 clones, nearly 55% of them present only once. Sequencing input: CD4+ Tregs sorted from blood. These receptors were collected from a human donor with alopecia areata.

The rearrangement links TRBV28 to TRBJ1-1; no definite D call. The length of the CDR3 is 16 residues. Looked up from germline, CDR1 is MDHEN and CDR2 is SYDVKM. V lost 2 bases and J 0 bases, leaving 13 bases between the germline ends. CDR3 residues: CASSLAARIMNTEAFF. Here the CDR3 DNA reads TGTGCCAGCAGTTTAGCGGCCCGCATAATGAACACTGAAGCTTTCTTT. Variable domain in full (rest from reference TRBV28 and TRBJ1-1): DVKVTQSSRYLVKRTGEKVFLECVQDMDHENMFWYRQDPGLGLRLIYFSYDVKMKEKGDIPEGYSVSREKKERFSLILESASTNQTSMYLCASSLAARIMNTEAFFGQGTRLTVV.

This rearrangement joins TRBV6-5 to TRBJ2-1; D gene uncertain. Trimming took off 0 bases at V and 0 bases at J, with 9 bases between the two ends. The CDR3 extends over 16 amino acids. Germline loops: CDR1 MNHEY, CDR2 SVGAGI. CDR3 DNA: TGTGCCAGCAGTTACTCGGGCCTGAGCTCCTACAATGAGCAGTTCTTC. Translating gives CASSYSGLSSYNEQFF.

The CDR3 is CASSLGAGRYNEQFF. The DNA of the CDR3 is TGCGCCAGCAGCTTGGGGGCAGGGCGCTACAATGAGCAGTTCTTC. The chain carries TRBV5-1 and TRBJ2-1, with a possible D match to TRBD1 (5 bases). Trimming took 0 bases from V and 3 from J, leaving 10 bases between them. The CDR3 runs to 15 residues. In germline, CDR1 is SGHRS, CDR2 YFSETQ. The whole variable domain, remainder taken from reference TRBV5-1 and TRBJ2-1, is KAGVTQTPRYLIKTRGQQVTLSCSPISGHRSVSWYQQTPGQGLQFLFEYFSETQRNKGNFPGRFSGRQFSNSRSEMNVSTLELGDSALYLCASSLGAGRYNEQFFGPGTRLTVL.

The chain joins TRBV11-2 to TRBJ2-4, with D possibly matching TRBD1 (7 bases). The CDR3 is 14 amino acids. Deletions cut 1 base from V and 7 bases from J, with 11 bases between. Per germline, CDR1 SGHAT and CDR2 FQNNGV. DNA of the CDR3: TGTGCCAGCAGCTTAGCTTCAGGGGGGAACATTCAGTACTTC. It translates to CASSLASGGNIQYF. Looking up the rest from reference TRBV11-2 and TRBJ2-4 gives the full variable domain: EAGVAQSPRYKIIEKRQSVAFWCNPISGHATLYWYQQILGQGPKLLIQFQNNGVVDDSQLPKDRFSAERLKGVDSTLKIQPAKLEDSAVYLCASSLASGGNIQYFGAGTRLSVL.

This clone appeared a few times. This chain uses TRBV7-2 with TRBJ1-2; the match to TRBD1 covers 9 bases. Germline V gene data show CDR1 as SGHTA and CDR2 as FQGNSA. V was pared by 1 base and J by 5 bases, with 5 bases of the junction left unmatched. This CDR3 contains 15 residues. CDR3 sequence: CASSLGGTGFYGYTF. DNA of the CDR3: TGTGCCAGCAGCTTAGGCGGGACAGGGTTTTATGGCTACACCTTC.

The genes are TRBV19 and TRBJ2-3; D might be TRBD2 (6 bases). This CDR3 has 15 residues. The V gene's germline CDR1 is LNHDA and CDR2 SQIVND (reference sequence). V was cut by 4 bases and J by 5 bases, with 16 bases left in between. The CDR3 here is CASSTGRPGGDTQYF. The CDR3 DNA is TGTGCCAGTAGTACTGGACGACCCGGGGGAGATACGCAGTATTTT.

By sample fraction, this clone is medium-sized. The V call is TRBV7-2, the J call TRBJ2-5; D is possibly TRBD1 or TRBD2 (5 bases each). Deletions cut 7 bases from V and 5 bases from J, with 14 bases between. CDR3 size: 13 residues. From germline, CDR1 is SGHTA and CDR2 FQGNSA. CDR3 sequence reads: CASTPGLGETQYF. In DNA, the CDR3 is TGTGCCAGCACCCCGGGGCTAGGCGAGACCCAGTACTTC.

The chain is built from TRBV19 and TRBJ2-3; the D gene is possibly TRBD2 (5 bases). V was pared by 5 bases and J by 1 base, with 13 bases between. CDR3 length: 15 amino acids. Germline CDR1 is LNHDA and CDR2 is SQIVND (reference sequence). CDR3 sequence (DNA): TGTGCCAGTAGTGATCGGGGTATTGGCACAGATACGCAGTATTTT. Amino acid sequence: CASSDRGIGTDTQYF. Filled out from reference TRBV19 and TRBJ2-3, the complete variable domain reads DGGITQSPKYLFRKEGQNVTLSCEQNLNHDAMYWYRQDPGQGLRLIYYSQIVNDFQKGDIAEGYSVSREKKESFPLTVTSAQKNPTAFYLCASSDRGIGTDTQYFGPGTRLTVL.

Concerning this clone itself: The junction departs from the called germline gene at one end, perhaps through a read error. The rearrangement joins TRBV7-2 to TRBJ2-7; 9 bases match TRBD1. The CDR3 consists of 14 residues. Germline CDR1 reads SGHTA; CDR2 reads FQGNSA. The CDR3 DNA reads as TGTGCCAGCAGCTTGGCCCAAGGTCCATGGACAGGGGACTTC. Translation: CASSLAQGPWTGDF.

The chain uses TRBV5-1 and TRBJ1-4; TRBD1 matches at 12 bases. This CDR3 contains 20 residues. CDR1 SGHRS and CDR2 YFSETQ come from the germline V gene. The trim removed 2 bases at V and 3 bases at J, leaving 14 bases unmatched. In DNA, the CDR3 is TGCGCCAGCAGCTTCTCACCGGGACAGGGGGCGTGGGGCCCTAATGAAAAACTGTTTTTT. Encoded protein: CASSFSPGQGAWGPNEKLFF.

This clone is judged medium-sized. The chain carries TRBV19 and TRBJ1-1; unclear D gene. Trimming stripped 2 bases from V and 1 base from J, with 11 bases between. The CDR3 is 15 amino acids. The germline V gene has CDR1 LNHDA and CDR2 SQIVND (reference sequence). This chain's CDR3 is CASSINSPGNTEAFF. The DNA of the CDR3 is TGTGCCAGTAGTATAAACTCTCCAGGGAACACTGAAGCTTTCTTT.

CDR3 sequence reads: CASSPAGQGNYGYTF. The CDR3 coding sequence is TGTGCCAGCTCACCAGCAGGACAAGGAAACTATGGCTACACCTTC. The chain carries TRBV18 and TRBJ1-2; D might be TRBD1 (5 bases). The CDR3 is 15 amino acids. V was clipped by 2 bases and J by 2 bases, with 12 bases between them. Germline assignment: CDR1 KGHSH and CDR2 LQKENI.

This clone showed up just a few times. This chain links TRBV6-1 with TRBJ2-1; possible D gene TRBD1, 6 bases. In germline, CDR1 is MNHNS, CDR2 SASEGT. Trimming cost V 6 bases and J 9 bases, with 15 bases left between them. There are 13 residues in the CDR3. CDR3 in amino acids: CASSLDRRGEQFF. CDR3 bases: TGTGCCAGCAGCCTCGATCGCAGGGGTGAGCAGTTCTTC.

V usage is TRBV7-2 and J usage is TRBJ2-6; D unresolved. Germline V gives CDR1 SGHTA, CDR2 FQGNSA. The CDR3 covers 17 residues. V was cut by 2 bases and J by 0 bases, with 11 bases left in between. Here the CDR3 DNA reads TGTGCCAGCAGCTTAATTAGAGGCTCCTCTGGGGCCAACGTCCTGACTTTC. It encodes CASSLIRGSSGANVLTF.

The chain couples TRBV7-8 to TRBJ2-7; 9 positions match TRBD1. The CDR3 extends over 16 amino acids. The junction had 7 bases not matched to a gene; V was cut back by 4 bases and J by 0 bases. Germline V gene data show CDR1 as SGHVS and CDR2 as FQNEAQ. CDR3 sequence reads: CASSSTGTGNSYEQYF. The CDR3 DNA is TGTGCCAGCAGCTCCACCGGGACAGGGAACTCCTACGAGCAGTACTTC.

J is TRBJ1-2 and V is TRBV6-1; D gene uncertain. The V gene's germline CDR1 is MNHNS and CDR2 SASEGT. Trimming stripped 3 bases from V and 4 bases from J, with 0 bases between. The CDR3 covers 10 residues. As DNA, the CDR3 is TGTGCCAGCAGTGACTATGGCTACACCTTC. This codes for CASSDYGYTF.

V and J are TRBV29-1 and TRBJ2-7; tentative D call: TRBD1 (6 bases). This CDR3 is 11 amino acids long. Germline V gene lookup returns CDR1 SQVTM and CDR2 ANQGSEA. V was cut by 4 bases and J by 3 bases, with 7 bases left in between. The CDR3: CSVGRGYEQYF. DNA of the CDR3: TGCAGCGTTGGCAGGGGCTACGAGCAGTACTTC.